This T cell receptor (beta chain) was obtained from a study of technical replicates of blood from several donors. Germline V gene sequence: CDR1 LNHDA, CDR2 SQIVND (reference sequence). V lost 0 bases, J lost 2 bases, and 10 bases lay in between. The CDR3 covers 15 residues. Repertoires were generated with immunoSEQ multiplex PCR, while TCRdb's copy carries only in-frame clones and drops some. The sample shows 75,000 to 100,000 clones, just under 95% of them seen only once. The receptor comes from a human donor in good health. The sample comprised T cells isolated from PBMCs. The V call is TRBV19, the J call TRBJ1-2, with D unclear. The DNA for the CDR3 is TGTGCCAGTAGTATAGATAGGAGGGAGAACTATGGCTACACCTTC. This encodes CASSIDRRENYGYTF.